Listed here are 6 T cell receptor beta chains from one sample, sequenced in a study of vaccination and CD4 T cells after COVID-19. These TCRs are of unknown antigen specificity. The study sequenced cultured CD4+ T cell DNA using the Oncomine TCR Beta short-read assay. TCRdb independently ran MiXCR on the PCR reads; one entry per CDR3 protein. The sample consists of 20,000 to 25,000 distinct CDR3 sequences, 43% of them appearing once. Regarding time point: late sampling 161 to 241 days after vaccination in a few convalescent patients. Treatment noted: approximately 10-day PBMC culture with coronavirus spike peptide pools or control peptides (ViraFEST assay). The sample here was CD4+ T cells from blood, cultured in vitro, taken about 7 months after SARS-CoV-2 vaccination. The receptor set was obtained from a human donor who had recovered from COVID-19.

This clonotype has just a few counts. The chain is built from TRBV10-3 and TRBJ1-2; tentative D call: TRBD1 (5 bases). CDR1 is ENHRY, CDR2 SYGVKD, per germline. The CDR3 is 13 residues long. V lost 3 bases and J lost 3, with 8 bases in between. The CDR3 reads CAISELGDYGYTF. In nucleotides, the CDR3 is TGTGCCATCAGTGAACTAGGGGACTATGGCTACACCTTC.

This clonotype is a singleton in its sample. The chain has TRBV29-1 and TRBJ2-1; perhaps TRBD1 as D (6 bases). There are 14 residues in the CDR3. The ends were cut back, 2 bases at V and 2 bases at J, with 10 bases in the middle. From germline, CDR1 is SQVTM and CDR2 ANQGSEA. The CDR3 coding sequence is TGCAGCGTTGAACCACAGGGAGCCTACAATGAGCAGTTCTTC. Amino acids: CSVEPQGAYNEQFF.

This chain connects TRBV19 to TRBJ1-6, with 7 bases matching TRBD1. The CDR3 runs to 14 residues. J lost 7 bases, V lost 3 bases, and 3 bases had no gene match. CDR1 LNHDA and CDR2 SQIVND come from the germline V gene (reference sequence). CDR3 nucleotides: TGTGCCAGTAGTATCGGACAGGCAAATTCACCCCTCCACTTT. It codes for CASSIGQANSPLHF.

This sequence joins TRBV7-9 and TRBJ2-1; D is unresolved. Germline CDR1 reads SEHNR; CDR2 reads FQNEAQ (reference sequence). V dropped 3 bases and J dropped 15 bases, with 15 bases sitting between them. The CDR3 is made up of 12 amino acids. The CDR3 loop reads CASSFLRVGSFF. The DNA for the CDR3 is TGTGCCAGCAGCTTCCTACGGGTAGGATCGTTCTTC.

In its sample, this clonotype was seen a few times. V is TRBV28 and J is TRBJ1-5; D is ambiguous. Germline V gene lookup returns CDR1 MDHEN and CDR2 SYDVKM. CDR3 length equals 14 residues. The ends were cut back, 2 bases at V and 6 bases at J, with 11 bases in the middle. DNA of the CDR3: TGTGCCAGCAGTTTAAGACTGATCGGTCAGCCCCAGCATTTT. Translating gives CASSLRLIGQPQHF.

The rearrangement links TRBV20-1 to TRBJ2-2; a possible D gene is TRBD1 (5 bases). The CDR3 sequence is 12 residues long. Trimming stripped 3 bases from V and 6 bases from J, with 8 bases between. Per the germline V gene, CDR1 is DFQATT and CDR2 is SNEGSKA (reference sequence). CDR3 sequence (DNA): TGCAGTGCTAGTCAGGGCCCCGGGGAGCTGTTTTTT. It yields the protein CSASQGPGELFF.